What follows are 12 T cell receptor beta chains derived from one specimen sequenced in a study of control samples from healthy donors and cancer patients. TCRdb keeps only in-frame clones here, not all; method: immunoSEQ multiplex PCR. The table includes around 170,000 clones, around 91% detected once. Sequences were obtained from blood. The origin of the receptors is a woman aged 45-65 years in good health.

The table lists this clone with a few counts. The sample holds other DNA sequences that translate to the same CDR3. This chain links TRBV19 with TRBJ2-2; D is ambiguous. The germline V and J ends were trimmed by 5 bases and 1 base, with 5 bases remaining between them. The CDR3 totals 13 residues. Germline V gene lookup returns CDR1 LNHDA and CDR2 SQIVND (reference sequence). CDR3 DNA: TGTGCCAGTAGTTTTCAGAACACCGGGGAGCTGTTTTTT. Residues: CASSFQNTGELFF. The full variable domain, rest sourced from reference TRBV19 and TRBJ2-2, is DGGITQSPKYLFRKEGQNVTLSCEQNLNHDAMYWYRQDPGQGLRLIYYSQIVNDFQKGDIAEGYSVSREKKESFPLTVTSAQKNPTAFYLCASSFQNTGELFFGEGSRLTVL.

The chain links TRBV15 to TRBJ1-4; no clear D. The germline V gene has CDR1 LNHNV and CDR2 YYDKDF (reference sequence). Trimming removed 7 bases from V and 6 bases from J, with 21 bases in between. The CDR3 loop spans 16 amino acids. CDR3: CATTPGSALRDEKLFF. As DNA, the CDR3 is TGTGCCACCACCCCGGGGTCGGCTCTGAGGGATGAAAAACTGTTTTTT.

The genes are TRBV5-1 and TRBJ2-1; weak D call: TRBD1 (5 bases). With 0 bases removed from V and 5 bases from J, the gap between germline ends came to 12 bases. CDR1 and CDR2 from the germline V gene are SGHRS and YFSETQ. This CDR3 has 15 residues. The CDR3: CASSLGQGQDNEQFF. The CDR3 region has the DNA TGCGCCAGCAGCTTGGGGCAGGGCCAAGACAATGAGCAGTTCTTC.

The CDR3 loop is CASKGGGSNTGELFF. The CDR3 DNA reads as TGTGCCAGCAAGGGCGGGGGATCGAACACCGGGGAGCTGTTTTTT. The rearrangement joins TRBV13 to TRBJ2-2; 7 bases match TRBD2. The V gene's germline CDR1 is PRHDT and CDR2 FYEKMQ (reference sequence). The V and J ends lost 7 bases and 0 bases, in that order; junction bases with no gene match: 5. The CDR3 is 15 amino acids. Combining the CDR3 with reference TRBV13 and TRBJ2-2 gives the whole variable domain AAGVIQSPRHLIKEKRETATLKCYPIPRHDTVYWYQQGPGQDPQFLISFYEKMQSDKGSIPDRFSAQQFSDYHSELNMSSLELGDSALYFCASKGGGSNTGELFFGEGSRLTVL.

The chain links TRBV9 to TRBJ2-2; 8 nucleotides agree with TRBD1. The V and J ends lost 2 bases and 0 bases, in that order; junction bases with no gene match: 9. There are 18 residues in the CDR3. Germline V CDR1 and CDR2: SGDLS, YYNGEE. This chain's CDR3 is CASSVSEGTGANTGELFF. CDR3 sequence (DNA): TGTGCCAGCAGCGTGAGTGAGGGGACAGGTGCGAACACCGGGGAGCTGTTTTTT.

Only one count was recorded for this clone. The chain uses TRBV30 and TRBJ2-7, with D possibly being TRBD2 (6 bases). The germline CDR1 and CDR2 sequences are GTSNPN and SVGIG (reference sequence). V was clipped by 0 bases and J by 3 bases, with 9 bases between them. This CDR3 has 13 residues. This chain's CDR3 is CAWSVGGYYEQYF. CDR3 coding DNA: TGTGCCTGGAGTGTTGGAGGGTACTACGAGCAGTACTTC. The whole variable domain, filled in from reference TRBV30 and TRBJ2-7, reads SQTIHQWPATLVQPVGSPLSLECTVEGTSNPNLYWYRQAAGRGLQLLFYSVGIGQISSEVPQNLSASRPQDRQFILSSKKLLLSDSGFYLCAWSVGGYYEQYFGPGTRLTVT.

Here the CDR3 reads CSASTPQTSYEQYF. The CDR3 DNA reads TGCAGTGCTAGTACCCCTCAGACTAGCTACGAGCAGTACTTC. The chain links TRBV20-1 to TRBJ2-7; D is perhaps TRBD2 (6 bases). The V end was cut by 3 bases, the J end by 3 bases, with 15 bases between. Germline CDR1 is DFQATT and CDR2 is SNEGSKA (reference sequence). The CDR3 has 14 amino acids.

The rearrangement joins TRBV5-1 to TRBJ2-1; 10 bases align to TRBD2. There are 15 residues in the CDR3. Germline V gene sequence: CDR1 SGHRS, CDR2 YFSETQ. J was trimmed by 6 bases and V by 1 base; bases with no gene match: 4. The chain's CDR3 is CASSLSGGAFNEQFF. The CDR3 DNA follows: TGCGCCAGCAGCTTGAGCGGGGGGGCGTTCAATGAGCAGTTCTTC.

The gene calls are TRBV28 and TRBJ1-5; 8 nucleotides align to TRBD1. V gave up 4 bases and J gave up 4 bases; unmatched junction bases: 12. This CDR3 comprises 17 residues. The germline V gene encodes CDR1 MDHEN and CDR2 SYDVKM. The CDR3 DNA is TGTGCCAGCAGTTGGCCAGGGGGCGGCCATGGGAATCAGCCCCAGCATTTT. This codes for CASSWPGGGHGNQPQHF.

In this sample, this clone turned up a few times. The chain links TRBV6-1 to TRBJ1-2, with TRBD1 identical over 7 bases. The CDR3 runs 15 residues. Unmatched junction bases numbered 5, after V lost 1 base and J lost 3 bases. Germline V gene lookup returns CDR1 MNHNS and CDR2 SASEGT. The CDR3 sequence: CASSEVGTAYYGYTF. CDR3 DNA: TGTGCCAGCAGTGAAGTGGGGACAGCATACTATGGCTACACCTTC.

This clone was counted only a few times. The V call is TRBV28, the J call TRBJ1-1; 8 bases map to TRBD1. Per germline, CDR1 MDHEN and CDR2 SYDVKM. The V segment lost 6 bases and the J segment 11 bases; nucleotides outside the gene matches: 11. The length of the CDR3 is 13 residues. The CDR3 DNA is TGTGCCAGCAGGATTCAGGGGGCGGTGGACGCTTTCTTT. This codes for CASRIQGAVDAFF. Filled out from reference TRBV28 and TRBJ1-1, the complete variable domain reads DVKVTQSSRYLVKRTGEKVFLECVQDMDHENMFWYRQDPGLGLRLIYFSYDVKMKEKGDIPEGYSVSREKKERFSLILESASTNQTSMYLCASRIQGAVDAFFGQGTRLTVV.

For this clone: Distinct nucleotide sequences in the sample also encode this CDR3. The chain carries TRBV6-2 or TRBV6-3 and TRBJ1-1; no clear D gene. V gave up 0 bases and J gave up 4 bases, with 6 bases separating them. CDR1 is MNHEY, CDR2 SVGEGT, per germline. This CDR3 has 13 residues. The CDR3 is CASSYSRSTEAFF. CDR3 in DNA: TGTGCCAGCAGTTACTCTAGGTCCACTGAAGCTTTCTTT.